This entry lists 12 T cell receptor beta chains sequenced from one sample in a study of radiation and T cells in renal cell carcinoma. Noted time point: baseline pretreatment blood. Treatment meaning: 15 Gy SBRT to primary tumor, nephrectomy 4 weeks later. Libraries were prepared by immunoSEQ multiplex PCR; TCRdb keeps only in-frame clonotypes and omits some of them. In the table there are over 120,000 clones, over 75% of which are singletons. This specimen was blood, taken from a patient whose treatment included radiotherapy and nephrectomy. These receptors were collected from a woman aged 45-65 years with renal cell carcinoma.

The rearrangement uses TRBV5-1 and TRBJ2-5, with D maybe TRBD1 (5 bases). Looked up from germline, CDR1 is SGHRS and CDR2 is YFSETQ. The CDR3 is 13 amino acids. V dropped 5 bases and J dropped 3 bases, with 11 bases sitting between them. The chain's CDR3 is CASSSDRKETQYF. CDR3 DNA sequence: TGCGCCAGCAGTTCCGACAGAAAAGAGACCCAGTACTTC.

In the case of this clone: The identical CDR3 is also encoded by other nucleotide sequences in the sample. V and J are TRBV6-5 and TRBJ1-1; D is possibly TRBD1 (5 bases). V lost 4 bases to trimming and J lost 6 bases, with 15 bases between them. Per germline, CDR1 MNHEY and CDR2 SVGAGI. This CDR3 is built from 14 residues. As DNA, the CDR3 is TGTGCCAGCAGTTTCTCCGGAGGACAACCTGAAGCTTTCTTT. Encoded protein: CASSFSGGQPEAFF.

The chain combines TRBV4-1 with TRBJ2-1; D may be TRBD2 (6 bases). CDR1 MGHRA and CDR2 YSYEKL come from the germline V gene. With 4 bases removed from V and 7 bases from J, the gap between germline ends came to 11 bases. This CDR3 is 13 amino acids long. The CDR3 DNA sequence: TGCGCCAGCAGCCCGGGACTCGTAAATGAGCAGTTCTTC. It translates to CASSPGLVNEQFF.

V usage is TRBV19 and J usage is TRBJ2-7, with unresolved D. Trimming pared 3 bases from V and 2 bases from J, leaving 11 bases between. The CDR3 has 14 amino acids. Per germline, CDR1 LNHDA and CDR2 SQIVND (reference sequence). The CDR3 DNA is TGTGCCAGTAGTATTGGTGATATCACCTACGAGCAGTACTTC. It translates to CASSIGDITYEQYF.

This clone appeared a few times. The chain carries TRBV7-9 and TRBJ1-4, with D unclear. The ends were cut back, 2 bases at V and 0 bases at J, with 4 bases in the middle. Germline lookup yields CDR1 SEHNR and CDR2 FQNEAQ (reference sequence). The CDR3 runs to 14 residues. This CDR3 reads CASSLHSTNEKLFF. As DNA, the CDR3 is TGTGCCAGCAGCTTACATTCAACTAATGAAAAACTGTTTTTT.

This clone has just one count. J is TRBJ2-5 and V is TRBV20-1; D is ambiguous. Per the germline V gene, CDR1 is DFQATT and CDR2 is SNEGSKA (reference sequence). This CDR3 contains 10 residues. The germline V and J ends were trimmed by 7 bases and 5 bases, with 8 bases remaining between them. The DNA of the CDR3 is TGCAGTGTGGCGAGGGAGACCCAGTACTTC. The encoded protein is CSVARETQYF.

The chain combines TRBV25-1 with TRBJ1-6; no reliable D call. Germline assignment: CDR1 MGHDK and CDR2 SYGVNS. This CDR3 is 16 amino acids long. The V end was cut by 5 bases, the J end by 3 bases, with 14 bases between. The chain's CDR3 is CASSPPEEIYNSPLHF. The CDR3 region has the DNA TGTGCCAGCAGTCCCCCTGAGGAAATCTATAATTCACCCCTCCACTTT. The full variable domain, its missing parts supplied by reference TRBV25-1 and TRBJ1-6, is EADIYQTPRYLVIGTGKKITLECSQTMGHDKMYWYQQDPGMELHLIHYSYGVNSTEKGDLSSESTVSRIRTEHFPLTLESARPSHTSQYLCASSPPEEIYNSPLHFGNGTRLTVT.

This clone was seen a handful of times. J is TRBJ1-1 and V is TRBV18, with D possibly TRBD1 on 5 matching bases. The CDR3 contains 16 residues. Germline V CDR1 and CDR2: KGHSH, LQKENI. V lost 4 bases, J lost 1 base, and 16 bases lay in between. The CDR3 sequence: CASSLGRSPKNTEAFF. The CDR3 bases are TGTGCCAGCTCACTGGGACGGAGTCCTAAGAACACTGAAGCTTTCTTT. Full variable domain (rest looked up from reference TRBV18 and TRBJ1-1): NAGVMQNPRHLVRRRGQEARLRCSPMKGHSHVYWYRQLPEEGLKFMVYLQKENIIDESGMPKERFSAEFPKEGPSILRIQQVVRGDSAAYFCASSLGRSPKNTEAFFGQGTRLTVV.

In DNA, the CDR3 is TGTGCCAGTAGTATAGTAGCGGGGAGCTCCTACGAGCAGTACTTC. Translated, it gives CASSIVAGSSYEQYF. This sequence joins TRBV19 and TRBJ2-7; 8 bases line up with TRBD2. V lost 1 base to trimming and J lost 0 bases; unmatched junction nucleotides: 2. Per germline, CDR1 LNHDA and CDR2 SQIVND (reference sequence). There are 15 residues in the CDR3.

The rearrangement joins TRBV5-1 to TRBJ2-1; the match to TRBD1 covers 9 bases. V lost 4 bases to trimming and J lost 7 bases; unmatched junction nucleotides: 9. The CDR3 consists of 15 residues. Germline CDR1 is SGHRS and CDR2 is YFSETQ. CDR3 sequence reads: CASSDPGQGLNEQFF. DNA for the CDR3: TGCGCCAGCAGCGACCCGGGACAGGGCCTTAATGAGCAGTTCTTC.

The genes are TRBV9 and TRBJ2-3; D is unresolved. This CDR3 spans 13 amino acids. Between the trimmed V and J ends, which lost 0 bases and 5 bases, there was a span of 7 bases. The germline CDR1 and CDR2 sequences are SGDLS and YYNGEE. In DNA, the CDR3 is TGTGCCAGCAGCGTAGGAGTGGGAGATACGCAGTATTTT. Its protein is CASSVGVGDTQYF.

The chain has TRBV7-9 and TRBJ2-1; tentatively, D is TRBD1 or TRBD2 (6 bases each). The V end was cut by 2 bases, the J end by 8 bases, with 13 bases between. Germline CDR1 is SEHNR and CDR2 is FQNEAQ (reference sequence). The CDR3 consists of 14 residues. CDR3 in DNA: TGTGCCAGCAGCTTAAGTCGGGGGCCCCATGAGCAGTTCTTC. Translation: CASSLSRGPHEQFF. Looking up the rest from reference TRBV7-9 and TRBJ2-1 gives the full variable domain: DTGVSQNPRHKITKRGQNVTFRCDPISEHNRLYWYRQTLGQGPEFLTYFQNEAQLEKSRLLSDRFSAERPKGSFSTLEIQRTEQGDSAMYLCASSLSRGPHEQFFGPGTRLTVL.